These 21 T cell receptor beta chains were sequenced from one sample in a study of T cells in Graves' hyperthyroidism and ophthalmopathy. Amplified TCR beta CDR3 regions came from RNA transcripts. Primed by the HTBI set, a first-round RT-PCR was run on the TCR CDR3. From the multiplex PCR reads, TCRdb called clonotypes with MiXCR, one entry per CDR3 protein. The sample contains around 430,000 distinct CDR3 sequences, about 15% of which appear only once. The sequenced sample was blood. These receptors were taken from a young woman with Graves' hyperthyroidism.

This clonotype was seen repeatedly, ten times or more. The chain uses TRBV24-1 and TRBJ2-1, with 9 bases identical to TRBD1. Losses at the gene ends were 0 bases for V and 4 bases for J; bases not matched to a gene: 9. This CDR3 is built from 18 residues. Germline V gene data show CDR1 as KGHDR and CDR2 as SFDVKD. CDR3 amino acids: CATSDLQHPGQGYNEQFF. The CDR3 DNA is TGTGCCACCAGTGATTTGCAACACCCGGGACAGGGATACAATGAGCAGTTCTTC.

The rearrangement uses TRBV3-1 and TRBJ1-4, with D unresolved. The CDR3 is 15 amino acids. The V end lost 1 base, the J end lost 5 bases, and 11 bases lay between the germline ends. The germline CDR1 and CDR2 sequences are LGHDT and YNNKEL (reference sequence). DNA of the CDR3: TGTGCCAGCAGCCAAGGAACAGCTCCCAATGAAAAACTGTTTTTT. Residues: CASSQGTAPNEKLFF.

This clonotype showed up just a few times. The chain links TRBV27 to TRBJ2-2, with 11 bases matching TRBD1. Trimming cost V 7 bases and J 3 bases; bases outside gene matches: 10. The CDR3 is 17 residues long. Germline V gene data show CDR1 as MNHEY and CDR2 as SMNVEV (reference sequence). The CDR3 coding sequence is TGTGCCAGCAACAAAGAGGCGGGACAGGGGGACACCGGGGAGCTGTTTTTT. Translated: CASNKEAGQGDTGELFF.

This clonotype was seen ten or more times. The chain is built from TRBV2 and TRBJ2-2; D perhaps matches TRBD1 (6 bases). This CDR3 comprises 12 residues. V was trimmed by 7 bases and J by 6 bases, leaving 9 bases between them. Germline loops: CDR1 SNHLY, CDR2 FYNNEI. CDR3 protein: CASKQGAGELFF. DNA of the CDR3: TGTGCCAGCAAACAGGGAGCCGGGGAGCTGTTTTTT.

This clonotype appeared many times. V usage is TRBV3-1 and J usage is TRBJ2-5; 9 bases align to TRBD1. There are 16 residues in the CDR3. The ends lost 4 bases at V and 5 bases at J; junction bases unmatched: 11. Germline V CDR1 and CDR2: LGHDT, YNNKEL (reference sequence). For the CDR3, the DNA is TGTGCCAGCAGCCCAATCCCCGGGACAGGGAGCGAGACCCAGTACTTC. Amino acids: CASSPIPGTGSETQYF.

This clonotype occurred many times. The genes are TRBV20-1 and TRBJ2-3; D assignment may be TRBD1 or TRBD2 (5 bases each). Germline CDR1 and CDR2: DFQATT and SNEGSKA (reference sequence). The V end lost 5 bases, the J end lost 2 bases, and 23 bases lay between the germline ends. The CDR3 spans 17 residues. The CDR3 is CSAYDGDRAELTDTQYF. Here the CDR3 DNA reads TGCAGTGCTTACGACGGGGACCGAGCCGAGCTCACAGATACGCAGTATTTT.

V is TRBV19 and J is TRBJ2-3, with D perhaps TRBD1 (5 bases). CDR1 and CDR2 from the germline V gene are LNHDA and SQIVND (reference sequence). V dropped 3 bases and J dropped 1 base, with 11 bases sitting between them. This CDR3 has 15 residues. The CDR3 sequence: CASSISTGRTDTQYF. The DNA for the CDR3 is TGTGCCAGTAGTATTAGCACAGGCCGCACAGATACGCAGTATTTT. Complete variable domain (other parts from reference TRBV19 and TRBJ2-3): DGGITQSPKYLFRKEGQNVTLSCEQNLNHDAMYWYRQDPGQGLRLIYYSQIVNDFQKGDIAEGYSVSREKKESFPLTVTSAQKNPTAFYLCASSISTGRTDTQYFGPGTRLTVL.

At least ten counts were recorded for this clonotype. The chain is built from TRBV28 and TRBJ1-1; the D gene is possibly TRBD1 (6 bases). V was clipped by 1 base and J by 10 bases, with 13 bases between them. Germline V gene data show CDR1 as MDHEN and CDR2 as SYDVKM. This CDR3 is built from 13 residues. The CDR3 sequence: CASSLSWDNGAFF. Here the CDR3 DNA reads TGTGCCAGCAGTTTATCCTGGGACAATGGAGCTTTCTTT.

This clonotype was found many times. The chain employs TRBV7-2 and TRBJ2-7; D remains ambiguous. Trimming shortened V by 5 bases and J by 3 bases, and 17 bases separated the two germline ends. Looked up from germline, CDR1 is SGHTA and CDR2 is FQGNSA. This CDR3 contains 15 residues. As DNA, the CDR3 is TGTGCCAGCAGCCCGTACTCCGGGTCCTACTACGAGCAGTACTTC. Amino acid sequence: CASSPYSGSYYEQYF.

In this sample, this clonotype turned up a few times. The chain combines TRBV5-1 with TRBJ1-5, with D unresolved. The V end lost 0 bases, the J end lost 7 bases, and 14 bases lay between the germline ends. The germline CDR1 and CDR2 sequences are SGHRS and YFSETQ. The CDR3 totals 15 residues. For the CDR3, the DNA is TGCGCCAGCAGCTTGGGAGTCGCCCAAGGGCAGCCCCAGCATTTT. As protein: CASSLGVAQGQPQHF. The whole variable domain, remainder taken from reference TRBV5-1 and TRBJ1-5, is KAGVTQTPRYLIKTRGQQVTLSCSPISGHRSVSWYQQTPGQGLQFLFEYFSETQRNKGNFPGRFSGRQFSNSRSEMNVSTLELGDSALYLCASSLGVAQGQPQHFGDGTRLSIL.

This clonotype was detected ten times or more. The rearrangement joins TRBV28 to TRBJ2-5; D ambiguous. V was trimmed by 8 bases and J by 5 bases, leaving 18 bases between them. The CDR3 is 14 amino acids. Germline values: CDR1 MDHEN, CDR2 SYDVKM. In DNA form, the CDR3 reads TGTGCCAGCCAATATGGAAGGCAACGGGAGACCCAGTACTTC. As protein: CASQYGRQRETQYF. Filled out from reference TRBV28 and TRBJ2-5, the complete variable domain reads DVKVTQSSRYLVKRTGEKVFLECVQDMDHENMFWYRQDPGLGLRLIYFSYDVKMKEKGDIPEGYSVSREKKERFSLILESASTNQTSMYLCASQYGRQRETQYFGPGTRLLVL.

In its sample, this clonotype was seen many times. The J gene is TRBJ1-4, the V gene TRBV2; TRBD1 matches at 8 bases. Per germline, CDR1 SNHLY and CDR2 FYNNEI. This CDR3 is 14 amino acids long. The junction had 7 bases not matched to a gene; V was cut back by 6 bases and J by 7 bases. In nucleotides, the CDR3 is TGTGCCAGCAGAGACAGGGGCGGGAGTGAAAAACTGTTTTTT. Protein product: CASRDRGGSEKLFF.

This clonotype was counted ten times or more. The chain links TRBV7-2 to TRBJ2-5; TRBD1 aligns across 9 bases. V trimming: 3 bases; J trimming: 4 bases; junction bases outside the gene matches: 6. CDR3 length equals 15 residues. The germline V gene has CDR1 SGHTA and CDR2 FQGNSA. The chain's CDR3 is CASSLNGQGLETQYF. CDR3 nucleotide sequence: TGTGCCAGCAGCTTGAATGGACAGGGGCTAGAGACCCAGTACTTC. Full variable domain (rest looked up from reference TRBV7-2 and TRBJ2-5): GAGVSQSPSNKVTEKGKDVELRCDPISGHTALYWYRQSLGQGLEFLIYFQGNSAPDKSGLPSDRFSAERTGGSVSTLTIQRTQQEDSAVYLCASSLNGQGLETQYFGPGTRLLVL.

This clonotype was picked up many times. The chain joins TRBV30 to TRBJ2-7; 8 nucleotides line up with TRBD2. Per the germline V gene, CDR1 is GTSNPN and CDR2 is SVGIG (reference sequence). Germline trimming cut 0 bases from V and 0 bases from J; bases unmatched to any gene: 7. The CDR3 loop spans 16 amino acids. CDR3 residues: CAWSVLVAGFSYEQYF. The CDR3 coding sequence is TGTGCCTGGAGTGTTCTTGTAGCGGGGTTCTCCTACGAGCAGTACTTC. The whole variable domain, remainder taken from reference TRBV30 and TRBJ2-7, is SQTIHQWPATLVQPVGSPLSLECTVEGTSNPNLYWYRQAAGRGLQLLFYSVGIGQISSEVPQNLSASRPQDRQFILSSKKLLLSDSGFYLCAWSVLVAGFSYEQYFGPGTRLTVT.

J is TRBJ1-1 and V is TRBV29-1; D remains ambiguous. The CDR3 length is 13 residues. Per the germline V gene, CDR1 is SQVTM and CDR2 is ANQGSEA. V lost 5 bases to trimming and J lost 6 bases, with 16 bases between them. The DNA for the CDR3 is TGCAGCGTTTGTAACCGCCTCGCGCCTGAAGCTTTCTTT. Translated, it gives CSVCNRLAPEAFF.

This clonotype was recorded at least ten times. V and J are TRBV6-1 and TRBJ1-4; TRBD1 matches 10 bases. Germline V gene sequence: CDR1 MNHNS, CDR2 SASEGT. V gave up 8 bases and J gave up 5 bases; unmatched junction bases: 11. The CDR3 consists of 16 residues. CDR3 DNA sequence: TGTGCCAGCGCAACCATGTCGGGACAGGGGAATGAAAAACTGTTTTTT. Translation gives CASATMSGQGNEKLFF.

The CDR3 here is CASSLRGDGSYEQYF. For the CDR3, the DNA is TGTGCCAGCAGTTTAAGGGGGGACGGCTCCTACGAGCAGTACTTC. The V gene is TRBV27, the J gene TRBJ2-7; D may correspond to TRBD1 or TRBD2 (6 bases each). Trimming removed 2 bases at V and 0 bases at J, with 11 bases between. CDR3 size: 15 residues. CDR1 is MNHEY, CDR2 SMNVEV, per germline (reference sequence).

This clonotype occurred a few times. The CDR3 region has the DNA TGTGCTACCTGCGCTCAGGGGGGCACCGGGGAGCTGTTTTTT. Translation gives CATCAQGGTGELFF. The chain links TRBV12-3 or TRBV12-4 to TRBJ2-2, with TRBD1 as a possible D gene (7 bases). The CDR3 is 14 amino acids.

This chain connects TRBV19 to TRBJ2-2, with unresolved D. With 2 bases removed from V and 4 bases from J, the gap between germline ends came to 11 bases. The CDR3 contains 15 residues. Germline V CDR1 and CDR2: LNHDA, SQIVND (reference sequence). CDR3 nucleotides: TGTGCCAGTAGTATAACCGGGCATGGCACCGGGGAGCTGTTTTTT. It encodes CASSITGHGTGELFF.

This clonotype was seen at least ten times. The rearrangement joins TRBV28 to TRBJ2-6; D uncertain. Germline V gene lookup returns CDR1 MDHEN and CDR2 SYDVKM. This CDR3 comprises 15 residues. Trimming removed 10 bases from V and 0 bases from J, with 13 bases in between. For the CDR3, the DNA is TGTGCCATCACGGGCCGACGCTCTGGGGCCAACGTCCTGACTTTC. Protein product: CAITGRRSGANVLTF.

The chain recombines TRBV19 with TRBJ2-2; 10 bases match TRBD2. The germline V gene encodes CDR1 LNHDA and CDR2 SQIVND (reference sequence). V lost 10 bases to trimming and J lost 1 base; unmatched junction nucleotides: 6. There are 15 residues in the CDR3. CDR3 sequence: CAISRTSGNTGELFF. Written as DNA, the CDR3 is TGTGCCATCTCACGGACTAGCGGGAACACCGGGGAGCTGTTTTTT. The full variable domain, rest sourced from reference TRBV19 and TRBJ2-2, is DGGITQSPKYLFRKEGQNVTLSCEQNLNHDAMYWYRQDPGQGLRLIYYSQIVNDFQKGDIAEGYSVSREKKESFPLTVTSAQKNPTAFYLCAISRTSGNTGELFFGEGSRLTVL.